These T cell receptor beta chains were read from a single sample in a study of OX40 agonist ivuxolimab in advanced cancers. Data came from immunoSEQ multiplex PCR; TCRdb stores just in-frame clones and leaves some out. The data show about 66,000 clones, roughly nine tenths seen once. Here the sequenced sample was CD4+ or CD8+ T cells sorted from blood, taken in a trial of the OX40 agonist ivuxolimab. The source is an adult with an advanced solid tumor such as melanoma, head and neck, liver or kidney cancer. Both conserved end residues are part of each CDR3. Each record gives: CDR3 DNA, CDR3 protein, clone size, D gene, CDR3 length, J gene, V gene. A D gene is named only where the DNA matches it firmly. Some rows mark clone size as missing; the rest say once, few, many or name a class of expanded clone.

cdr3_nt: TGCAGCGTTGAAGACTATGGCTACACCTTC
cdr3_aa: CSVEDYGYTF
clone_size: NA
d_call: NA
cdr3_length: 10
j_call: TRBJ1-2
v_call: TRBV29-1

cdr3_nt: TGCGCCAGCAGCCCGGAGGGGGTAGGCTACACCTTC
cdr3_aa: CASSPEGVGYTF
clone_size: NA
d_call: NA
cdr3_length: 12
j_call: TRBJ1-2
v_call: TRBV5-1

cdr3_nt: TGCGCCAGCAGTGATCGCCAGCGCACAGATACGCAGTATTTT
cdr3_aa: CASSDRQRTDTQYF
clone_size: NA
d_call: NA
cdr3_length: 14
j_call: TRBJ2-3
v_call: TRBV10-1

cdr3_nt: TGTGCCAGCAGTGGGGGACTAGCCCTCGAGCAGTTCTTC
cdr3_aa: CASSGGLALEQFF
clone_size: once
d_call: TRBD2
cdr3_length: 13
j_call: TRBJ2-1
v_call: TRBV2

cdr3_nt: TGTGCCAGCAGCACCGGGGCGGGGGTTTACGAGCAGTACTTC
cdr3_aa: CASSTGAGVYEQYF
clone_size: NA
d_call: TRBD2
cdr3_length: 14
j_call: TRBJ2-7
v_call: TRBV5-4

cdr3_nt: TGTGCCAGCAGCGCGGGACTAGCGGGAGTTGAGCAGTACTTC
cdr3_aa: CASSAGLAGVEQYF
clone_size: NA
d_call: TRBD2
cdr3_length: 14
j_call: TRBJ2-7
v_call: TRBV7-6

cdr3_nt: TGCAGCGCCGGTGGGCGAGGAGTCGGCTACGAGCAGTACTTC
cdr3_aa: CSAGGRGVGYEQYF
clone_size: NA
d_call: NA
cdr3_length: 14
j_call: TRBJ2-7
v_call: TRBV29-1

cdr3_nt: TGTGCCAGCTCACCCTCCGGGACTAGCGGTTCCTACGAGCAGTACTTC
cdr3_aa: CASSPSGTSGSYEQYF
clone_size: NA
d_call: TRBD2
cdr3_length: 16
j_call: TRBJ2-7
v_call: TRBV18

cdr3_nt: TGTGCCTCAAAAGGAGGGGGCCAGCCCCAGCATTTT
cdr3_aa: CASKGGGQPQHF
clone_size: NA
d_call: TRBD1
cdr3_length: 12
j_call: TRBJ1-5
v_call: TRBV19

cdr3_nt: TGTGCCAGCAGTTTAGGACAGGGTAACAACTATGGCTACACCTTC
cdr3_aa: CASSLGQGNNYGYTF
clone_size: NA
d_call: TRBD1
cdr3_length: 15
j_call: TRBJ1-2
v_call: TRBV27

cdr3_nt: TGTGCCAGCAGCTCCCGGTCGACGGACTCTGGAAACACCATATATTTT
cdr3_aa: CASSSRSTDSGNTIYF
clone_size: NA
d_call: NA
cdr3_length: 16
j_call: TRBJ1-3
v_call: TRBV7-9

cdr3_nt: TGCGCCAGCAGCTTAGGACAGGGGAAGGAGACCCAGTACTTC
cdr3_aa: CASSLGQGKETQYF
clone_size: NA
d_call: TRBD1
cdr3_length: 14
j_call: TRBJ2-5
v_call: TRBV5-1

cdr3_nt: TGCGCCAGCAGCCAGTCCTACCTCAACACAGATACGCAGTATTTT
cdr3_aa: CASSQSYLNTDTQYF
clone_size: NA
d_call: NA
cdr3_length: 15
j_call: TRBJ2-3
v_call: TRBV4-1

cdr3_nt: TGTGCCAGCAGCTTAAATCAGGGAGGCGCAGATACGCAGTATTTT
cdr3_aa: CASSLNQGGADTQYF
clone_size: NA
d_call: NA
cdr3_length: 15
j_call: TRBJ2-3
v_call: TRBV7-3

cdr3_nt: TGTGCCAGCAGCTCCAGGGGTAGTAATTCACCCCTCCACTTT
cdr3_aa: CASSSRGSNSPLHF
clone_size: NA
d_call: NA
cdr3_length: 14
j_call: TRBJ1-6
v_call: TRBV7-3

cdr3_nt: TGTGCCAGCAGCGGAGCCGGGACAGCCTCTGGAAACACCATATATTTT
cdr3_aa: CASSGAGTASGNTIYF
clone_size: NA
d_call: TRBD1
cdr3_length: 16
j_call: TRBJ1-3
v_call: TRBV9

cdr3_nt: TGCGCCAGCAGCGACCTTATAGCGGGAGCGCGCACCGGGGAGCTGTTTTTT
cdr3_aa: CASSDLIAGARTGELFF
clone_size: NA
d_call: TRBD2
cdr3_length: 17
j_call: TRBJ2-2
v_call: TRBV5-1

cdr3_nt: TGTGCCAGCAGCCCGAGCGGGGGACAGATATACGAGCAGTACTTC
cdr3_aa: CASSPSGGQIYEQYF
clone_size: NA
d_call: NA
cdr3_length: 15
j_call: TRBJ2-7
v_call: TRBV5-4

cdr3_nt: TGTGCCAGCAGCCCGGACAGGGGGTCGTACGAGCAGTACTTC
cdr3_aa: CASSPDRGSYEQYF
clone_size: NA
d_call: TRBD1
cdr3_length: 14
j_call: TRBJ2-7
v_call: TRBV7-9

cdr3_nt: TGTGCCAGCAGCGGCGGGAACCCCGGGATAAACGAGCAGTACTTC
cdr3_aa: CASSGGNPGINEQYF
clone_size: NA
d_call: NA
cdr3_length: 15
j_call: TRBJ2-7
v_call: TRBV9

cdr3_nt: TGCGCCAGCAGCTGGGGACAGATGAACACTGAAGCTTTCTTT
cdr3_aa: CASSWGQMNTEAFF
clone_size: NA
d_call: TRBD1
cdr3_length: 14
j_call: TRBJ1-1
v_call: TRBV5-1

cdr3_nt: TGTGCCAGCAGCTTGGTGGCGCTAAATGAGCAGTTCTTC
cdr3_aa: CASSLVALNEQFF
clone_size: NA
d_call: NA
cdr3_length: 13
j_call: TRBJ2-1
v_call: TRBV5-4

cdr3_nt: TGTGCCTGGGCGACTAGCGGGAGAAGTGGAGATACGCAGTATTTT
cdr3_aa: CAWATSGRSGDTQYF
clone_size: NA
d_call: TRBD2
cdr3_length: 15
j_call: TRBJ2-3
v_call: TRBV30

cdr3_nt: TGTGCCAGCAGAGACCTCGACAATGAGCAGTTCTTC
cdr3_aa: CASRDLDNEQFF
clone_size: NA
d_call: NA
cdr3_length: 12
j_call: TRBJ2-1
v_call: TRBV21-1

cdr3_nt: TGTGCCAGCAGCAAGAATACCCCGGGACCTAGCACAGATACGCAGTATTTT
cdr3_aa: CASSKNTPGPSTDTQYF
clone_size: NA
d_call: NA
cdr3_length: 17
j_call: TRBJ2-3
v_call: TRBV14

cdr3_nt: TGTGCCAGCAGCCCCCCCCTATATGGAGGGACGCAGTATTTT
cdr3_aa: CASSPPLYGGTQYF
clone_size: NA
d_call: NA
cdr3_length: 14
j_call: TRBJ2-3
v_call: TRBV7-2

cdr3_nt: TGTGCCAGCGGCAGGGCTAGCAATCAGCCCCAGCATTTT
cdr3_aa: CASGRASNQPQHF
clone_size: once
d_call: NA
cdr3_length: 13
j_call: TRBJ1-5
v_call: TRBV27

cdr3_nt: TGTGCCAGCTCAGGGAGCGGGAGGGAGGGTGACGAGCAGTACTTC
cdr3_aa: CASSGSGREGDEQYF
clone_size: NA
d_call: TRBD2
cdr3_length: 15
j_call: TRBJ2-7
v_call: TRBV18

cdr3_nt: TGTGCTAGTGCCCCCCCCAGCGTTCCCGGGGAGCTGTTTTTT
cdr3_aa: CASAPPSVPGELFF
clone_size: NA
d_call: NA
cdr3_length: 14
j_call: TRBJ2-2
v_call: TRBV12-5

cdr3_nt: TGCGCCAGCAGCCTGGAGGCTGGGGGGTTCTACGAGCAGTACTTC
cdr3_aa: CASSLEAGGFYEQYF
clone_size: NA
d_call: NA
cdr3_length: 15
j_call: TRBJ2-7
v_call: TRBV5-1

cdr3_nt: TGTGCCAGCAGCCCCTATACGACAGGTTTCGGAGAGACCCAGTACTTC
cdr3_aa: CASSPYTTGFGETQYF
clone_size: NA
d_call: NA
cdr3_length: 16
j_call: TRBJ2-5
v_call: TRBV14

cdr3_nt: TGTGCCAGCAGCGTAACTCCCAGCGGGAGTGGCACAGATACGCAGTATTTT
cdr3_aa: CASSVTPSGSGTDTQYF
clone_size: once
d_call: TRBD2
cdr3_length: 17
j_call: TRBJ2-3
v_call: TRBV9

cdr3_nt: TGTGCCTTAAAACCAGGGGCCGGCACCGGGGAGCTGTTTTTT
cdr3_aa: CALKPGAGTGELFF
clone_size: few
d_call: NA
cdr3_length: 14
j_call: TRBJ2-2
v_call: TRBV6-5

cdr3_nt: TGCAGCGTTGAAGGCACCTTTGAAGCTTTCTTT
cdr3_aa: CSVEGTFEAFF
clone_size: few
d_call: NA
cdr3_length: 11
j_call: TRBJ1-1
v_call: TRBV29-1

cdr3_nt: TGTGCCAGCAGCTCAGGACAGGGGCAAGAGACCCAGTACTTC
cdr3_aa: CASSSGQGQETQYF
clone_size: NA
d_call: TRBD1
cdr3_length: 14
j_call: TRBJ2-5
v_call: TRBV7-8

cdr3_nt: TGTGCCAGCAGCGCCCGACAGGAACCTTATAATTCACCCCTCCACTTT
cdr3_aa: CASSARQEPYNSPLHF
clone_size: NA
d_call: NA
cdr3_length: 16
j_call: TRBJ1-6
v_call: TRBV9

cdr3_nt: TGTGCCAGCAGCTTTAAAGGGGGGGTGTGGACTGAAGCTTTCTTT
cdr3_aa: CASSFKGGVWTEAFF
clone_size: NA
d_call: NA
cdr3_length: 15
j_call: TRBJ1-1
v_call: TRBV7-9

cdr3_nt: TGTGCCAGCAGATCTACAGGGAACACTGAAGCTTTCTTT
cdr3_aa: CASRSTGNTEAFF
clone_size: NA
d_call: NA
cdr3_length: 13
j_call: TRBJ1-1
v_call: TRBV7-2

cdr3_nt: TGTGCCAGCAGCCAAACGAACAGGGGATACTACGAGCAGTACTTC
cdr3_aa: CASSQTNRGYYEQYF
clone_size: NA
d_call: TRBD1
cdr3_length: 15
j_call: TRBJ2-7
v_call: TRBV4-2

cdr3_nt: TGCGCCAGCAGCTTGGTCGGTTCGGGTCAGCCCGCGGGTCTCTACGAGCAGTACTTC
cdr3_aa: CASSLVGSGQPAGLYEQYF
clone_size: NA
d_call: NA
cdr3_length: 19
j_call: TRBJ2-7
v_call: TRBV5-1

cdr3_nt: TGTGCTAGTAACCAGGGAGTTGCTTCCTACGAGCAGTACTTC
cdr3_aa: CASNQGVASYEQYF
clone_size: NA
d_call: NA
cdr3_length: 14
j_call: TRBJ2-7
v_call: TRBV12-5

cdr3_nt: TGTGCCAGCCTACCAAGGACAGGGGAGTTAGCTAACTATGGCTACACCTTC
cdr3_aa: CASLPRTGELANYGYTF
clone_size: NA
d_call: TRBD1
cdr3_length: 17
j_call: TRBJ1-2
v_call: TRBV5-8

cdr3_nt: TGTGCCAGTAGTATTGGCCCGAGCTCCTATAATTCACCCCTCCACTTT
cdr3_aa: CASSIGPSSYNSPLHF
clone_size: NA
d_call: NA
cdr3_length: 16
j_call: TRBJ1-6
v_call: TRBV19

cdr3_nt: TGTGCCATCACCCCTAAGGACGGTAGCTCCTACAATGAGCAGTTCTTC
cdr3_aa: CAITPKDGSSYNEQFF
clone_size: NA
d_call: NA
cdr3_length: 16
j_call: TRBJ2-1
v_call: TRBV10-3

cdr3_nt: TGTGCCAGCAGCTCCTCTGGACAGGGGTATGGCTACACCTTC
cdr3_aa: CASSSSGQGYGYTF
clone_size: NA
d_call: TRBD1
cdr3_length: 14
j_call: TRBJ1-2
v_call: TRBV5-4

cdr3_nt: TGTGCCAGCAGCTTAGATGGGGGGAGGGGAAGCGAGCAGTACTTC
cdr3_aa: CASSLDGGRGSEQYF
clone_size: NA
d_call: TRBD2
cdr3_length: 15
j_call: TRBJ2-7
v_call: TRBV7-8

cdr3_nt: TGTGCCAGCAGCGTAGCTACAGGGGCAGGGAGCTCCTACAATGAGCAGTTCTTC
cdr3_aa: CASSVATGAGSSYNEQFF
clone_size: once
d_call: TRBD1
cdr3_length: 18
j_call: TRBJ2-1
v_call: TRBV9

cdr3_nt: TGTGCCAGCAGCTTGGGCACAGATACGCAGTATTTT
cdr3_aa: CASSLGTDTQYF
clone_size: NA
d_call: NA
cdr3_length: 12
j_call: TRBJ2-3
v_call: TRBV7-3

cdr3_nt: TGCGCCAGCAGCGACAGTCCCAATCAGCCCCAGCATTTT
cdr3_aa: CASSDSPNQPQHF
clone_size: few
d_call: NA
cdr3_length: 13
j_call: TRBJ1-5
v_call: TRBV5-1

cdr3_nt: TGTGCCAGCAGCCCGGGACAGTTCCACGAGCAGTACTTC
cdr3_aa: CASSPGQFHEQYF
clone_size: NA
d_call: TRBD1
cdr3_length: 13
j_call: TRBJ2-7
v_call: TRBV7-9

cdr3_nt: TGTGCCAGCAGTCCCCAGGGGGGACTATCTGGAAACACCATATATTTT
cdr3_aa: CASSPQGGLSGNTIYF
clone_size: NA
d_call: TRBD1
cdr3_length: 16
j_call: TRBJ1-3
v_call: TRBV27

cdr3_nt: TGTGCCAGCAGCTTCAAACTAGCGGTCGGGTTATACGAGCAGTACTTC
cdr3_aa: CASSFKLAVGLYEQYF
clone_size: NA
d_call: TRBD2
cdr3_length: 16
j_call: TRBJ2-7
v_call: TRBV7-9

cdr3_nt: TGTGCCTGGAGTGTACAGAGTCCACCCCTCCACTTT
cdr3_aa: CAWSVQSPPLHF
clone_size: NA
d_call: NA
cdr3_length: 12
j_call: TRBJ1-6
v_call: TRBV30

cdr3_nt: TGCGCCAGCAGCTTGGCTCGGGGGGCGGTTCGCACAGATACGCAGTATTTT
cdr3_aa: CASSLARGAVRTDTQYF
clone_size: NA
d_call: NA
cdr3_length: 17
j_call: TRBJ2-3
v_call: TRBV5-1

cdr3_nt: TGTGCCAGCTCGCGGAGGGCCCAAGAGACCCAGTACTTC
cdr3_aa: CASSRRAQETQYF
clone_size: NA
d_call: NA
cdr3_length: 13
j_call: TRBJ2-5
v_call: TRBV7-9

cdr3_nt: TGCAGCGTCCCTAGGCTCGGGGACCCCATGCGAGAAGCTTTCTTT
cdr3_aa: CSVPRLGDPMREAFF
clone_size: NA
d_call: NA
cdr3_length: 15
j_call: TRBJ1-1
v_call: TRBV29-1

cdr3_nt: TGTGCCAGCAGTGTACAGGGGAATCAGCCCCAGCATTTT
cdr3_aa: CASSVQGNQPQHF
clone_size: NA
d_call: TRBD1
cdr3_length: 13
j_call: TRBJ1-5
v_call: TRBV27

cdr3_nt: TGTGCCAGCAGTGTACAGGGGGCTTATGCCTATGGCTACACCTTC
cdr3_aa: CASSVQGAYAYGYTF
clone_size: NA
d_call: TRBD1
cdr3_length: 15
j_call: TRBJ1-2
v_call: TRBV5-4

cdr3_nt: TGTGCCAGCAGTTACTCTCCGGCAGGATCCTACGAGCAGTACTTC
cdr3_aa: CASSYSPAGSYEQYF
clone_size: NA
d_call: NA
cdr3_length: 15
j_call: TRBJ2-7
v_call: TRBV6-5